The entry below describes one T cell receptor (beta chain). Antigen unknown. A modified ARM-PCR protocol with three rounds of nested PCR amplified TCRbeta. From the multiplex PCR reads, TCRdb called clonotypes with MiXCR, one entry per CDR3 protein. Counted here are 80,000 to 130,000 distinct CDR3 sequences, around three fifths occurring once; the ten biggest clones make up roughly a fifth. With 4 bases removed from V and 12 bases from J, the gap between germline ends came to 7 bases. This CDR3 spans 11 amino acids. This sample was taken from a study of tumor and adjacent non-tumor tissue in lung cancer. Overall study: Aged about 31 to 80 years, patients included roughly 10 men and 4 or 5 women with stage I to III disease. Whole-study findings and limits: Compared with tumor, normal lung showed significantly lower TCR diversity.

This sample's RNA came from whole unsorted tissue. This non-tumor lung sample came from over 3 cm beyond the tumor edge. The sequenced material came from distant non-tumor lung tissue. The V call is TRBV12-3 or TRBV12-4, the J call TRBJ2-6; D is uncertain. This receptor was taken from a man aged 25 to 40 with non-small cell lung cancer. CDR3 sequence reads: CASSSRSVLTF. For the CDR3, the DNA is TGTGCCAGCAGTTCGCGTAGCGTCCTGACTTTC.